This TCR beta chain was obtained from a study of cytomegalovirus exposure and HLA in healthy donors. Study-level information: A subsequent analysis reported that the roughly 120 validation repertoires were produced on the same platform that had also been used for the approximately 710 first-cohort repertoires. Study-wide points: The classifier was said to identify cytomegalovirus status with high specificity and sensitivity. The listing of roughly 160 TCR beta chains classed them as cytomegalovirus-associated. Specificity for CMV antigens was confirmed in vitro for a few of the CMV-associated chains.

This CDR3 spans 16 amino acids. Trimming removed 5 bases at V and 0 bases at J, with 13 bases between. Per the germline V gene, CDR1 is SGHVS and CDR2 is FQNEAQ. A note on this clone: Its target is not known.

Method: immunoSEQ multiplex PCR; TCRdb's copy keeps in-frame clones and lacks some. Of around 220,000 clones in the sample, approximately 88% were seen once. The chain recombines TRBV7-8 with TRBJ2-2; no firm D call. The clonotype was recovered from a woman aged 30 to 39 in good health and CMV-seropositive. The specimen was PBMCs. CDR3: CASSPREVTNTGELFF. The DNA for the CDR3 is TGTGCCAGCAGCCCTCGCGAGGTAACGAACACCGGGGAGCTGTTTTTT.